Below, one T cell receptor beta chain is given with its context. Its antigen is not identified. This sample is part of a study of OX40 agonist ivuxolimab in advanced cancers. The study's findings and limits: The specificity for antigen of the expanded peripheral T cells was not determined.

The ends were cut back, 3 bases at V and 8 bases at J, with 11 bases in the middle. Germline lookup yields CDR1 SNHLY and CDR2 FYNNEI. The CDR3 is made up of 12 amino acids. Some clones are missing from TCRdb's copy, which holds only in-frame ones; the method was immunoSEQ multiplex PCR. The table has 66,000 or so clones, roughly 85% seen once; the top ten hold under 4.5%. The chain combines TRBV2 with TRBJ2-7; D unresolved. This clonotype was obtained from an adult with an advanced solid tumor such as melanoma, head and neck, liver or kidney cancer. Sequencing was performed on CD4+ or CD8+ T cells sorted from blood, taken in a trial of the OX40 agonist ivuxolimab. The CDR3 loop is CASSDVPTKQYF. CDR3 sequence (DNA): TGTGCCAGCAGTGATGTACCTACGAAGCAGTACTTC. Using reference TRBV2 and TRBJ2-7 for the parts outside the CDR3, the full variable domain is EPEVTQTPSHQVTQMGQEVILRCVPISNHLYFYWYRQILGQKVEFLVSFYNNEISEKSEIFDDQFSVERPDGSNFTLKIRSTKLEDSAMYFCASSDVPTKQYFGPGTRLTVT.